This T cell receptor (beta chain) is from a study of T cell changes during pregnancy in multiple sclerosis. Clones were sequenced by immunoSEQ multiplex PCR, and TCRdb holds only the in-frame ones, with some missing. The repertoire holds approximately 44,000 clones, with roughly nine tenths as singletons. The V end lost 5 bases, the J end lost 12 bases, and 17 bases lay between the germline ends. Per the germline V gene, CDR1 is SQVTM and CDR2 is ANQGSEA. This CDR3 is built from 12 residues. This TCR derives from a female donor with multiple sclerosis, enrolled in a pregnancy study. The sequencing here drew on CD4+ T cells from peripheral blood mononuclear cells, taken in the first trimester of pregnancy. The chain joins TRBV29-1 to TRBJ2-1, with D unresolved. The CDR3, as DNA: TGCAGCGTTCGGTCCCCCCTATTCGGGCAGTTCTTC. It is translated as CSVRSPLFGQFF.